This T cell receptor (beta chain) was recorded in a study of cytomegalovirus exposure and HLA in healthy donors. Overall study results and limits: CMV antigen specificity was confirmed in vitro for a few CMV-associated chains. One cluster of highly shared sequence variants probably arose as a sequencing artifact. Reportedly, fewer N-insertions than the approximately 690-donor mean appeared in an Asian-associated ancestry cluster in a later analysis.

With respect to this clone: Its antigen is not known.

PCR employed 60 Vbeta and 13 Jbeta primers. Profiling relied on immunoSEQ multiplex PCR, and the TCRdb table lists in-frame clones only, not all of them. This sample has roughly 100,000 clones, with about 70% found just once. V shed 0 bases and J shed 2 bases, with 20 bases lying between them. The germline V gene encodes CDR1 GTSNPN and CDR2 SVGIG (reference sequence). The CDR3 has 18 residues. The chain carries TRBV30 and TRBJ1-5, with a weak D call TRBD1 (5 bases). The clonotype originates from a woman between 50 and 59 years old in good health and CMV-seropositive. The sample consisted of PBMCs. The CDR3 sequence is CAWSVQRANIGGNQPQHF. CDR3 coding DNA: TGTGCCTGGAGTGTTCAACGGGCAAATATAGGGGGCAATCAGCCCCAGCATTTT.